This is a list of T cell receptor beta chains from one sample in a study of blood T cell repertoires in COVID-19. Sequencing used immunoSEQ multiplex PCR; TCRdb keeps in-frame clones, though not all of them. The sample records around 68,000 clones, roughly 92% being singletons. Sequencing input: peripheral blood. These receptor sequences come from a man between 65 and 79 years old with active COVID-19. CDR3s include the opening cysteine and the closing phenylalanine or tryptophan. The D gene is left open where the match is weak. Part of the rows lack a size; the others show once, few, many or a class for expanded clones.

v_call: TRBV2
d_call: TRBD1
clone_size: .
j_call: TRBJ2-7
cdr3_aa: CASSRGQGGYEQYF
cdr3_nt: TGTGCCAGCAGTAGGGGACAGGGAGGCTACGAGCAGTACTTC

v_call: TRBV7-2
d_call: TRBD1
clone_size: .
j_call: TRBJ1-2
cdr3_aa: CASSNDRVGGYTF
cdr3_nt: TGTGCCAGCAGCAACGACAGGGTCGGTGGCTACACCTTC

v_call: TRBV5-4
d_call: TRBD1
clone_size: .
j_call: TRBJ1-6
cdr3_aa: CASRDGEGALGSPLHF
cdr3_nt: TGTGCCAGCAGAGACGGAGAGGGGGCGCTTGGTTCACCCCTCCACTTT

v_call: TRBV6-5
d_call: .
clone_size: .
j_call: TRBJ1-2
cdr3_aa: CASSRNRAGYGYTF
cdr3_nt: TGTGCCAGCAGTAGGAACAGGGCCGGCTATGGCTACACCTTC

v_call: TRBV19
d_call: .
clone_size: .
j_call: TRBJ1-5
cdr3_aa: CASSIGAGGRYNQPQHF
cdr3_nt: TGTGCCAGTAGTATCGGGGCGGGGGGAAGGTACAATCAGCCCCAGCATTTT

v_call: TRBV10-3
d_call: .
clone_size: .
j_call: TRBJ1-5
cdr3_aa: CAISESGGDQPQHF
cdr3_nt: TGTGCCATCAGTGAGTCGGGCGGGGATCAGCCCCAGCATTTT

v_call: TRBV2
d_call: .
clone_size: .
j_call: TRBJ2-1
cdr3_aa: CASRADRSGVNEQFF
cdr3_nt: TGTGCCAGCAGAGCCGACAGGAGTGGGGTCAATGAGCAGTTCTTC

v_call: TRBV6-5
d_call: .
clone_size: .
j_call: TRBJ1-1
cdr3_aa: CASSYGHGNTEAFF
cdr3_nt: TGTGCCAGCAGTTACGGACACGGGAACACTGAAGCTTTCTTT

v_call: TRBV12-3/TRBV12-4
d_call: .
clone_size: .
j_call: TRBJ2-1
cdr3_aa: CASSLAVYNEQFF
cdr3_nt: TGTGCCAGCAGTTTGGCAGTCTACAATGAGCAGTTCTTC

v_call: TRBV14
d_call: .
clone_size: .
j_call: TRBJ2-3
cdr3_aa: CASSQELPTSTDTQYF
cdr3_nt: TGTGCCAGCAGCCAAGAGTTGCCAACTAGCACAGATACGCAGTATTTT

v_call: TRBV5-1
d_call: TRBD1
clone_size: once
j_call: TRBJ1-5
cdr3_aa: CASSLDGQGAQPQHF
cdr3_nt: TGCGCCAGCAGCTTGGATGGACAGGGGGCTCAGCCCCAGCATTTT

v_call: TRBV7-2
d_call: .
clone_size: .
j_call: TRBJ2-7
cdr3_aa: CASSLGAGVYEQYF
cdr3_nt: TGTGCCAGCAGCTTAGGGGCAGGGGTATACGAGCAGTACTTC

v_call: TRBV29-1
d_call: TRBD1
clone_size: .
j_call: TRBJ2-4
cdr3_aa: CSVARAGGENIQYF
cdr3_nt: TGCAGCGTTGCACGGGCAGGGGGTGAAAACATTCAGTACTTC

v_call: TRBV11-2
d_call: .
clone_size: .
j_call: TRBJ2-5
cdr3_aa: CASSHNLGAVGRETQYF
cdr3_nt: TGTGCCAGCAGTCATAATTTGGGGGCGGTCGGGCGAGAGACCCAGTACTTC

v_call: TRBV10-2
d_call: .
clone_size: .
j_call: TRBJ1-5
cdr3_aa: CASSVAGDYQPQHF
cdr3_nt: TGCGCCAGCAGTGTCGCAGGGGATTATCAGCCCCAGCATTTT

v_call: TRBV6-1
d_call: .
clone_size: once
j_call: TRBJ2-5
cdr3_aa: CASSDGQLPYQETQYF
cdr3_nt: TGTGCCAGCAGTGACGGACAGCTCCCGTACCAAGAGACCCAGTACTTC

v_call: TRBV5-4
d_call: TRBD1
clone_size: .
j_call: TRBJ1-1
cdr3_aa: CASSRQQGSNTEAFF
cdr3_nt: TGTGCCAGCAGCCGCCAACAGGGGTCGAACACTGAAGCTTTCTTT

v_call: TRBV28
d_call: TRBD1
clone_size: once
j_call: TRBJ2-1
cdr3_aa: CASSVNRGTGYNEQFF
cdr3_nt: TGTGCCAGCAGTGTGAACCGCGGGACAGGGTACAATGAGCAGTTCTTC

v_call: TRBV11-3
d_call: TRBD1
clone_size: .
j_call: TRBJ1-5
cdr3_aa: CASGGRTGSNQPQHF
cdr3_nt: TGTGCCAGCGGGGGACGGACAGGGAGCAATCAGCCCCAGCATTTT

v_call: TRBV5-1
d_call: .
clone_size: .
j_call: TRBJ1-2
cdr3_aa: CASSPDTANYGYTF
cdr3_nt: TGCGCCAGCAGCCCGGACACAGCTAACTATGGCTACACCTTC

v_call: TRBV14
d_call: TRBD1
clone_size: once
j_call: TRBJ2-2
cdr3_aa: CASSRQGATGELFF
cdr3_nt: TGTGCCAGCAGCCGGCAGGGGGCGACCGGGGAGCTGTTTTTT

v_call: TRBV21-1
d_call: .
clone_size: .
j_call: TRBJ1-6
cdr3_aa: CAGSKDGPRQGSSPLHF
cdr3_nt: TGTGCCGGCAGCAAAGACGGCCCGAGACAGGGGAGTTCACCCCTCCACTTT

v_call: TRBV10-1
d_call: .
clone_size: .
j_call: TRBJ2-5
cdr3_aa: CASSELAGAHQETQYF
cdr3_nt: TGCGCCAGCAGTGAGTTAGCAGGGGCCCACCAAGAGACCCAGTACTTC

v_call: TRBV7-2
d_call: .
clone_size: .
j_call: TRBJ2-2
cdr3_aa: CASSPTQTNTGELFF
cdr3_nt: TGTGCCAGCAGCCCGACACAAACGAACACCGGGGAGCTGTTTTTT

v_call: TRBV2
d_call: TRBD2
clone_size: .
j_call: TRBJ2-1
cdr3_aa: CAISGAILAHEQFF
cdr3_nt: TGTGCCATCAGCGGGGCCATACTAGCCCATGAGCAGTTCTTC

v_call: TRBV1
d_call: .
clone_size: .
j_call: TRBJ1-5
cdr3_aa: CTSSQVVGGVRQPQHF
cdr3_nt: TGCACCAGCAGCCAAGTTGTGGGAGGGGTGCGGCAGCCCCAGCATTTT

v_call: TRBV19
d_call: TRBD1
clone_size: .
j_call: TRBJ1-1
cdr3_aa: CASSPTGQGTEAFF
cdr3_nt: TGTGCCAGTAGCCCAACGGGACAGGGCACTGAAGCTTTCTTT

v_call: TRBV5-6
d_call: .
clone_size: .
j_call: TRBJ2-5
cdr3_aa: CASSWGVETQYF
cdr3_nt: TGTGCCAGCAGCTGGGGCGTTGAGACCCAGTACTTC

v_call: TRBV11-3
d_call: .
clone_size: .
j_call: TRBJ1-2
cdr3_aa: CASSRDKEIYGYTF
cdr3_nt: TGTGCCAGCAGCCGGGACAAAGAAATATATGGCTACACCTTC

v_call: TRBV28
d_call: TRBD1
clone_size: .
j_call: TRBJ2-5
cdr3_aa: CASSPLDRDIETQYF
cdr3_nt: TGTGCCAGCAGTCCGCTGGACAGGGACATAGAGACCCAGTACTTC

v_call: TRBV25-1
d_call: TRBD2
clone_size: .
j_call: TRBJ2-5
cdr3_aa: CASSHPRGLAGGQETQYF
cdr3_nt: TGTGCCAGCAGCCACCCTAGGGGACTAGCGGGGGGACAAGAGACCCAGTACTTC

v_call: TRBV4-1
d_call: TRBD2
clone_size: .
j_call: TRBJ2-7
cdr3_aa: CASSQDGSLAATNSYEQYF
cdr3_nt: TGCGCCAGCAGCCAAGACGGTAGCCTAGCGGCCACAAACTCCTACGAGCAGTACTTC

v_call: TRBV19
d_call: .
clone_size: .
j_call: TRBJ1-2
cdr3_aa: CASSKTRVYGYTF
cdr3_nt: TGTGCCAGTAGTAAGACCAGGGTCTATGGCTACACCTTC

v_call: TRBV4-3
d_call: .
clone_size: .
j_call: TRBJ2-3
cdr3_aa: CASSQGYRALRIKITDTQYF
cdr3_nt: TGCGCCAGCAGCCAAGGGTACAGGGCCCTACGAATAAAGATCACAGATACGCAGTATTTT

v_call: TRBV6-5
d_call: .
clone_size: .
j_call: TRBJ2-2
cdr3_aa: CASSSDSGELFF
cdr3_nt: TGTGCCAGCAGTAGCGACAGCGGGGAGCTGTTTTTT

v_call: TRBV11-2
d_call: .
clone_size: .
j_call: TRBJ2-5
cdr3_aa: CASSLGGWETQYF
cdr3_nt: TGTGCCAGCAGCTTAGGAGGGTGGGAGACCCAGTACTTC

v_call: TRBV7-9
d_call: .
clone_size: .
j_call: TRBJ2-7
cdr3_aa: CASSSSYSEQYF
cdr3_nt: TGTGCCAGCAGCTCCTCATATAGCGAGCAGTACTTC

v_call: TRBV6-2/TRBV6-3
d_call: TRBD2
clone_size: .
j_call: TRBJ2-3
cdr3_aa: CASSPSRGGGGTDTQYF
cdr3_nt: TGTGCCAGCAGCCCGTCCCGGGGGGGAGGAGGCACAGATACGCAGTATTTT

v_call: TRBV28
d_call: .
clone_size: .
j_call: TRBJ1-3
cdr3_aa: CASSLSGTFIGNTIYF
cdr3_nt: TGTGCCAGCAGTTTATCCGGGACATTTATAGGAAACACCATATATTTT

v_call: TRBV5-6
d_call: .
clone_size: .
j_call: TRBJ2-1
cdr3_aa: CASSRYNEQFF
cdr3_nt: TGTGCCAGCAGCCGGTACAATGAGCAGTTCTTC

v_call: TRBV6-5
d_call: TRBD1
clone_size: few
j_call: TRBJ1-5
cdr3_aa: CASSSTGGAKIQPQHF
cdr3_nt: TGTGCCAGCAGTTCTACAGGGGGCGCGAAGATTCAGCCCCAGCATTTT

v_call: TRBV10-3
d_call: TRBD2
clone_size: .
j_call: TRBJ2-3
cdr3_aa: CAISLAGGPLNTQYF
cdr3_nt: TGTGCCATCAGCCTAGCGGGGGGGCCTTTGAATACGCAGTATTTT